These 20 T cell receptor beta chains share one sample of origin, sequenced in a study of blood T cell repertoires in COVID-19. Sequencing used immunoSEQ multiplex PCR; TCRdb keeps in-frame clones, though not all of them. The repertoire consists of over 200,000 clones, with 87% occurring once and the leading ten covering 10% to 15%. Sequencing input: peripheral blood. These TCRs come from a woman under 30 who had recovered from COVID-19.

As regards this clone: The sample has other DNA sequences that encode this CDR3 too. This sequence joins TRBV7-3 and TRBJ1-1; 7 positions agree with TRBD1. V shed 5 bases and J 1 base; nucleotides not matched to a gene: 1. Germline V gene data show CDR1 as SGHTA and CDR2 as FQGTGA. The CDR3 is made up of 13 amino acids. CDR3 protein: CASSRQGNTEAFF. The CDR3 DNA follows: TGTGCCAGCAGCCGACAGGGGAACACTGAAGCTTTCTTT.

V usage is TRBV29-1 and J usage is TRBJ1-2, with TRBD1 matching over 7 bases. CDR3 length: 15 residues. J lost 0 bases, V lost 4 bases, and 8 bases had no gene match. Per germline, CDR1 SQVTM and CDR2 ANQGSEA. CDR3 coding DNA: TGCAGCGTTGCTCCAGGACAGGTAGCTAACTATGGCTACACCTTC. This codes for CSVAPGQVANYGYTF.

This clone has just one count. This chain joins TRBV12-5 and TRBJ1-3; 7 bases map to TRBD1. CDR1 is LGHNT, CDR2 FRNRAP, per germline. The CDR3 length is 17 residues. V dropped 1 base and J dropped 7; count of bases not matched to a gene: 13. CDR3 residues: CASGLEANRGVRNTIYF. DNA of the CDR3: TGTGCTAGTGGTTTGGAGGCCAACAGGGGAGTGAGGAACACCATATATTTT.

The rearrangement links TRBV11-3 to TRBJ1-1; D not resolved. Trimming removed 1 base at V and 6 bases at J, with 6 bases between. This CDR3 contains 12 residues. CDR1 is SGHNT, CDR2 YENEEA, per germline. The CDR3 DNA is TGTGCCAGCAGCTTAGGGCCCGCTGAAGCTTTCTTT. The encoded protein is CASSLGPAEAFF. The whole variable domain, remainder taken from reference TRBV11-3 and TRBJ1-1, is EAGVVQSPRYKIIEKKQPVAFWCNPISGHNTLYWYLQNLGQGPELLIRYENEEAVDDSQLPKDRFSAERLKGVDSTLKIQPAELGDSAVYLCASSLGPAEAFFGQGTRLTVV.

The chain employs TRBV18 and TRBJ1-1; the match to TRBD1 covers 7 bases. The germline V gene encodes CDR1 KGHSH and CDR2 LQKENI. Trimming removed 2 bases from V and 6 bases from J; junction bases left unmatched: 9. There are 15 residues in the CDR3. CDR3 amino acids: CASSPVTGYNSEAFF. The CDR3 region has the DNA TGTGCCAGCTCACCAGTGACAGGGTATAATTCTGAAGCTTTCTTT.

This clone turned up a few times. This chain connects TRBV6-5 to TRBJ2-7, with 8 bases identical to TRBD1. Trimming cost V 2 bases and J 3 bases; bases outside gene matches: 3. The CDR3 length is 14 residues. The germline gives CDR1 MNHEY, CDR2 SVGAGI. The CDR3 DNA is TGTGCCAGCAGTTACGGCAGGGGGCTCTACGAGCAGTACTTC. Protein: CASSYGRGLYEQYF.

V gene TRBV9 combines with J gene TRBJ2-3, with a weak D call TRBD1 (6 bases). Germline-derived CDR1 and CDR2 are SGDLS and YYNGEE. Trimming left V 2 bases short and J 3 bases short, with 13 bases between. The CDR3 contains 15 residues. CDR3 loop: CASSVSGEATDTQYF. CDR3 sequence (DNA): TGTGCCAGCAGCGTCTCAGGGGAAGCGACAGATACGCAGTATTTT.

The V and J genes are TRBV12-3 or TRBV12-4 and TRBJ2-6; D unresolved. V was shortened by 7 bases and J by 2 bases, with 6 bases between the two germline ends. CDR3 size: 13 residues. The CDR3 loop reads CASTLAGANVLTF. CDR3 DNA sequence: TGTGCCAGCACCCTAGCTGGGGCCAACGTCCTGACTTTC.

The rearrangement links TRBV6-4 to TRBJ1-1; D remains unclear. The CDR3 has 17 residues. Trimming removed 0 bases at V and 0 bases at J, with 14 bases between. CDR1 and CDR2 from the germline V gene are MRHNA and SNTAGT. CDR3 in DNA: TGTGCCAGCAGTGACTCTCTCGGGGAGGGTATGAACACTGAAGCTTTCTTT. Amino acid sequence: CASSDSLGEGMNTEAFF.

This chain links TRBV10-3 with TRBJ2-7; no definite D call. CDR3 length: 14 amino acids. In germline, CDR1 is ENHRY, CDR2 SYGVKD. The V end lost 10 bases, the J end lost 3 bases, and 19 bases lay between the germline ends. DNA for the CDR3: TGTGCCACCAAAACTGATACTACTTACTACGAGCAGTACTTC. Protein sequence: CATKTDTTYYEQYF.

The gene calls are TRBV28 and TRBJ1-2, with 9 bases identical to TRBD1. Looked up from germline, CDR1 is MDHEN and CDR2 is SYDVKM. The CDR3 contains 16 residues. The trim removed 1 base at V and 7 bases at J, leaving 10 bases unmatched. The CDR3 nucleotides read TGTGCCAGCAGTTTATTGCTCGGGACAGGGTTTCGTGGCTACACCTTC. It is translated as CASSLLLGTGFRGYTF.

This clone was found a few times. The chain combines TRBV5-5 with TRBJ1-3; D is possibly TRBD1 (6 bases). The V end lost 0 bases, the J end lost 3 bases, and 10 bases lay between the germline ends. Germline assignment: CDR1 SGHKS and CDR2 YYEKEE (reference sequence). The CDR3 runs 15 residues. The CDR3 sequence is CASSLGSGDGNTIYF. The CDR3, as DNA: TGTGCCAGCAGCTTGGGGTCAGGGGATGGAAACACCATATATTTT.

This clone was seen once. The chain is built from TRBV24-1 and TRBJ2-3, with a weak D call TRBD1 (6 bases). Trimming cost V 6 bases and J 2 bases, with 17 bases left between them. The CDR3 extends over 16 amino acids. Germline CDR1 KGHDR, CDR2 SFDVKD. The CDR3 region has the DNA TGTGCCACCAGTCTCACACAGGGCTGGAACACAGATACGCAGTATTTT. It encodes CATSLTQGWNTDTQYF.

V and J are TRBV5-1 and TRBJ2-7, with TRBD2 as a possible D gene (6 bases). Germline CDR1 SGHRS, CDR2 YFSETQ. The V end lost 2 bases, the J end lost 5 bases, and 14 bases lay between the germline ends. The CDR3 spans 14 residues. This CDR3 is CASSLGAREDEQYF. Here the CDR3 DNA reads TGCGCCAGCAGCTTAGGGGCCAGGGAGGACGAGCAGTACTTC.

V is TRBV18 and J is TRBJ2-7; 7 bases are a match to TRBD1. This CDR3 spans 16 amino acids. J was trimmed by 0 bases and V by 4 bases; bases with no gene match: 9. The germline V gene encodes CDR1 KGHSH and CDR2 LQKENI. The CDR3 DNA follows: TGTGCCAGCTCACGGGACAGCACACCCCGCTCCTACGAGCAGTACTTC. Protein product: CASSRDSTPRSYEQYF.

This chain connects TRBV13 to TRBJ2-3; possibly TRBD2 for D (6 bases). This CDR3 contains 17 residues. Germline V gives CDR1 PRHDT, CDR2 FYEKMQ (reference sequence). The germline V and J ends were trimmed by 1 base and 3 bases, with 17 bases remaining between them. The CDR3 region is CASSLVRRDLGTDTQYF. CDR3 nucleotides: TGTGCCAGCAGCTTAGTTCGGCGGGACTTGGGGACAGATACGCAGTATTTT.

The J gene is TRBJ2-5, the V gene TRBV27; 10 nucleotides align to TRBD2. CDR3 length equals 17 residues. Germline assignment: CDR1 MNHEY and CDR2 SMNVEV (reference sequence). Unmatched junction bases numbered 15, after V lost 4 bases and J lost 7 bases. CDR3 DNA: TGTGCCAGCAGTTCCCACTACGACGGACTAGCGGAAGGGACCCAGTACTTC. Protein product: CASSSHYDGLAEGTQYF.

The genes are TRBV4-1 and TRBJ2-1; 8 bases fit TRBD2. V lost 2 bases, J lost 5 bases, and 5 bases stayed unmatched. This CDR3 contains 15 residues. Germline lookup yields CDR1 MGHRA and CDR2 YSYEKL. CDR3 nucleotides: TGCGCCAGCAGCCAAAGACTAGCGACCAACAATGAGCAGTTCTTC. This sequence encodes CASSQRLATNNEQFF.

The count of this clone is one. The chain joins TRBV7-2 to TRBJ2-1; 12 nucleotides agree with TRBD2. The germline V gene encodes CDR1 SGHTA and CDR2 FQGNSA. V shed 5 bases and J 9 bases; nucleotides not matched to a gene: 11. The CDR3 is made up of 16 amino acids. Written as DNA, the CDR3 is TGTGCCAGCAGCCTAGGTCACCGGACTAGCGGGATTGAGCAGTTCTTC. This gives the protein CASSLGHRTSGIEQFF.

CDR3 residues: CASSLIREAEAFF. Here the CDR3 DNA reads TGTGCCAGCAGCTTGATCAGGGAAGCTGAAGCTTTCTTT. This chain joins TRBV7-2 and TRBJ1-1; D might be TRBD1 (5 bases). Trimming pared 3 bases from V and 6 bases from J, leaving 11 bases between. CDR1 is SGHTA, CDR2 FQGNSA, per germline. The CDR3 totals 13 residues.